One sample yielded the 18 T cell receptor beta chains listed below, sequenced in a study of identical twins. Each CDR3 protein gets one entry after TCRdb re-called the 5' RACE reads with MiXCR. The sample contains a few hundred thousand distinct CDR3 sequences, around 9.7% of which appear only once. The sample comprised naive T cells sorted from blood. Receptors originate from a woman in her 50s in good health.

The chain uses TRBV7-3 and TRBJ1-1; D not resolved. The V end lost 5 bases, the J end lost 6 bases, and 16 bases lay between the germline ends. The CDR3 loop spans 14 amino acids. From germline, CDR1 is SGHTA and CDR2 FQGTGA. DNA for the CDR3: TGTGCCAGCAGCCTTGACCCGGGGTCCCCTGAAGCTTTCTTT. Translating it yields CASSLDPGSPEAFF.

This clonotype occurred a few times. The chain joins TRBV20-1 to TRBJ2-7, with D perhaps matching TRBD1 (6 bases). Per the germline V gene, CDR1 is DFQATT and CDR2 is SNEGSKA (reference sequence). The V end was cut by 1 base, the J end by 2 bases, with 15 bases between. This CDR3 is built from 15 residues. CDR3 bases: TGCAGTGCTAGAGCCCCGACAGGATTAACCTACGAGCAGTACTTC. Translating gives CSARAPTGLTYEQYF.

This clonotype was seen a few times. J is TRBJ2-1 and V is TRBV7-9; tentatively, D is TRBD2 (6 bases). The CDR3 is made up of 16 amino acids. CDR1 SEHNR and CDR2 FQNEAQ come from the germline V gene (reference sequence). Trimming took 1 base from V and 5 from J, leaving 15 bases between them. CDR3 DNA: TGTGCCAGCAGCTTAGTTGGCGGGATGGGAGACAATGAGCAGTTCTTC. Its translation: CASSLVGGMGDNEQFF.

This clonotype was counted ten times or more. This chain uses TRBV12-3 or TRBV12-4 with TRBJ1-1; TRBD1 might be the D (6 bases). The CDR3 runs to 13 residues. V was clipped by 2 bases and J by 6 bases, with 10 bases between them. CDR3 DNA: TGTGCCAGCAGTTTACGGAGACAGGCTGAAGCTTTCTTT. Amino acid sequence: CASSLRRQAEAFF.

Concerning this clonotype: A read error is possible here, since a much larger clone lies one base away. V is TRBV5-1 and J is TRBJ2-1; D is unclear. V was shortened by 0 bases and J by 8 bases, with 15 bases between the two germline ends. Germline CDR1 is SGHRS and CDR2 is YFSETQ. CDR3 length: 15 amino acids. This CDR3 reads CASSLVTGSYDEQFF. DNA of the CDR3: TGCGCCAGCAGCTTGGTAACGGGTTCTTACGATGAGCAGTTCTTC. Full variable domain (rest looked up from reference TRBV5-1 and TRBJ2-1): KAGVTQTPRYLIKTRGQQVTLSCSPISGHRSVSWYQQTPGQGLQFLFEYFSETQRNKGNFPGRFSGRQFSNSRSEMNVSTLELGDSALYLCASSLVTGSYDEQFFGPGTRLTVL.

The J gene is TRBJ2-1, the V gene TRBV15, with D possibly TRBD2 on 6 matching bases. From germline, CDR1 is LNHNV and CDR2 YYDKDF (reference sequence). The CDR3 totals 15 residues. The ends were cut back, 1 base at V and 7 bases at J, with 14 bases in the middle. The DNA for the CDR3 is TGTGCCACCAGCAGAGGGAGGGCCCCGGGAAATGAGCAGTTCTTC. Amino acid sequence: CATSRGRAPGNEQFF.

This clonotype appeared once. The chain recombines TRBV23-1 with TRBJ2-3; either TRBD1 or TRBD2 may fit D (5 bases each). TRBV23-1 falls under the ORF class, with uncertain function. Trimming removed 9 bases at V and 8 bases at J, with 21 bases between. This CDR3 is built from 14 residues. Here the CDR3 reads CARTSGRASGTQYF. The DNA for the CDR3 is TGCGCCAGGACCTCGGGACGGGCTTCGGGTACGCAGTATTTT.

CDR3 bases: TGTGCCAGCAGCCCTCTTCAGGGACGGAGGGTGAACACTGAAGCTTTCTTT. It yields the protein CASSPLQGRRVNTEAFF. The chain recombines TRBV5-5 with TRBJ1-1; a weak D match, TRBD1 (5 bases). Germline loops: CDR1 SGHKS, CDR2 YYEKEE (reference sequence). CDR3 size: 17 residues. Trimming took off 4 bases at V and 0 bases at J, with 19 bases between the two ends.

This clonotype was seen a few times. In DNA, the CDR3 is TGTGCCAGCAAGGGAGGTCTATACCAAGAGACCCAGTACTTC. Translating it yields CASKGGLYQETQYF. The chain has TRBV14 and TRBJ2-5, with D possibly TRBD2 on 6 matching bases. The CDR3 contains 14 residues. CDR1 SGHDN and CDR2 FVKESK come from the germline V gene. Trimming left V 7 bases short and J 0 bases short, with 12 bases between.

The chain uses TRBV18 and TRBJ2-7; 7 bases are a match to TRBD2. The J segment lost 2 bases and the V segment lost 3 bases, leaving 7 bases of the junction unmatched. From germline, CDR1 is KGHSH and CDR2 LQKENI. The CDR3 is made up of 15 amino acids. The CDR3 is CASSPVTGTTYEQYV. Written as DNA, the CDR3 is TGTGCCAGCTCACCCGTAACCGGGACTACCTACGAGCAGTACGTC.

This clonotype has more than one count but fewer than ten. The gene calls are TRBV7-9 and TRBJ2-1; D not resolved. The germline V gene has CDR1 SEHNR and CDR2 FQNEAQ (reference sequence). Trimming shortened V by 5 bases and J by 10 bases, and 15 bases separated the two germline ends. The CDR3 runs to 13 residues. CDR3 nucleotide sequence: TGTGCCAGCAGCCCCCTGGTTAGCACCGAGCAGTTCTTC. Translation: CASSPLVSTEQFF.

The chain has TRBV3-1 and TRBJ2-1; D uncertain. V lost 7 bases and J lost 10, with 17 bases in between. The CDR3 contains 13 residues. The V gene's germline CDR1 is LGHDT and CDR2 YNNKEL (reference sequence). CDR3 in DNA: TGTGCCAGCACCCCTAATAGGGTGGGCGAGCAGTTCTTC. Translated: CASTPNRVGEQFF.

This chain links TRBV29-1 with TRBJ2-3; D ambiguous. V was clipped by 4 bases and J by 6 bases, with 11 bases between them. Looked up from germline, CDR1 is SQVTM and CDR2 is ANQGSEA. The CDR3 sequence is 12 residues long. The CDR3 region has the DNA TGCAGCGTTGGTTTGCCACCCGATACGCAGTATTTT. It is translated as CSVGLPPDTQYF.

This clonotype was seen repeatedly, ten times or more. The V call is TRBV19, the J call TRBJ1-1, with D uncertain. The CDR3 consists of 13 residues. CDR1 and CDR2 (germline): LNHDA, SQIVND (reference sequence). Trimming pared 8 bases from V and 1 base from J, leaving 11 bases between. Here the CDR3 DNA reads TGTGCCAGTCATAACTCCTGGAACACTGAAGCTTTCTTT. Translated: CASHNSWNTEAFF.

This clonotype has more than one count but fewer than ten. The chain is built from TRBV29-1 and TRBJ2-5; 7 nucleotides agree with TRBD2. J lost 2 bases, V lost 4 bases, and 4 bases had no gene match. The V gene's germline CDR1 is SQVTM and CDR2 ANQGSEA. This CDR3 contains 13 residues. The chain's CDR3 is CSVAGGGQETQYF. Written as DNA, the CDR3 is TGCAGCGTTGCGGGGGGTGGTCAAGAGACCCAGTACTTC.

The chain has TRBV29-1 and TRBJ2-7; 9 nucleotides match TRBD1. The germline CDR1 and CDR2 sequences are SQVTM and ANQGSEA. This CDR3 contains 13 residues. The ends lost 1 base at V and 3 bases at J; junction bases unmatched: 1. The CDR3 DNA sequence: TGCAGCGTTGAAGGGGACAGGGTCTACGAGCAGTACTTC. Amino acid sequence: CSVEGDRVYEQYF.

This clonotype was picked up a small number of times. The genes are TRBV27 and TRBJ2-1; D may match TRBD1 or TRBD2 (5 bases each). The germline gives CDR1 MNHEY, CDR2 SMNVEV (reference sequence). Trimming stripped 7 bases from V and 3 bases from J, with 19 bases between. This CDR3 has 16 amino acids. CDR3: CASTTWGPKGYNEQFF. DNA of the CDR3: TGTGCCAGCACCACATGGGGACCCAAGGGCTACAATGAGCAGTTCTTC.

This clonotype was found a few times. The chain recombines TRBV27 with TRBJ2-7, with 12 bases lining up with TRBD2. Germline assignment: CDR1 MNHEY and CDR2 SMNVEV (reference sequence). V shed 10 bases, J shed 3 bases, and the junction held 4 bases outside the gene matches. The CDR3 consists of 13 residues. CDR3: CATRTSGIYEQYF. CDR3 nucleotides: TGTGCCACCCGGACTAGCGGGATCTACGAGCAGTACTTC.